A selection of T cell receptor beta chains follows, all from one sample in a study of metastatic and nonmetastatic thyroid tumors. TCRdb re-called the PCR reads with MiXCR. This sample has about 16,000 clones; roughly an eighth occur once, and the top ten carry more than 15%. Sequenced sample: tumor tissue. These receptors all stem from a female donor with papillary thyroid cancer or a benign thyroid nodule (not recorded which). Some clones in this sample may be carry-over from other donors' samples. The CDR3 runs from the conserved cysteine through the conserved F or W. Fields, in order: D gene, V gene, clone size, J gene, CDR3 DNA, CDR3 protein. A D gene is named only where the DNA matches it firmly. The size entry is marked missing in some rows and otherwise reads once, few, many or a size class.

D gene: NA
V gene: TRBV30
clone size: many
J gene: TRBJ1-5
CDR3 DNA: TGTGCCTGGTCCCAGGGGATCAGCGATCAGCCCCAGCATTTT
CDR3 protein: CAWSQGISDQPQHF

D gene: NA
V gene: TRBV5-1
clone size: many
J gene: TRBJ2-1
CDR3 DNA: TGCGCCAGCAGCTTGAGTACCCCTGAGAATGAGCAGTTCTTC
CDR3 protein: CASSLSTPENEQFF

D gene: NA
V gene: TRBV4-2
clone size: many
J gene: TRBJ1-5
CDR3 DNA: TGTGCCAGCAGCCCGGGCCGACAGGAAAATCAGCCCCAGCATTTT
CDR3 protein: CASSPGRQENQPQHF

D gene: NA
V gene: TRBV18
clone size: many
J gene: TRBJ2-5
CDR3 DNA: TGTGCCAGCTCACCACTACGGGAGACCCAGTACTTC
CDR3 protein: CASSPLRETQYF

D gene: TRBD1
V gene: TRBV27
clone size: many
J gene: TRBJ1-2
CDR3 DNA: TGTGCCAGCAGTTTACTCGGACAGGGAGGAGGCTACACCTTC
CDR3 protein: CASSLLGQGGGYTF

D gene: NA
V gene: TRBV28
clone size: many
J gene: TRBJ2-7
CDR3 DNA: TGTGCCAGCAGAGAAGGGGGAGGGCCCTACGAGCAGTACTTC
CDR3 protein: CASREGGGPYEQYF

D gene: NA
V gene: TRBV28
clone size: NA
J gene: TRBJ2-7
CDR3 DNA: TGTGCCAGCAGTTTATACTCACATAGAAACTACGAGCAGTACTTC
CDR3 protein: CASSLYSHRNYEQYF

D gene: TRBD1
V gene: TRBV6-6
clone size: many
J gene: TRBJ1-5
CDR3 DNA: TGTGCCAGCAGTCCCTCAGGACGGTTGGCGGGACAGGCCCTCGACAATCAGCCCCAGCATTTT
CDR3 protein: CASSPSGRLAGQALDNQPQHF

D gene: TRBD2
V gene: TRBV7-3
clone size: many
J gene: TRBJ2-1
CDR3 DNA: TGTGCCAGCAGCTACGACGGGACTAGCGGGATGGACAATGAGCAGTTCTTC
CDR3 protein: CASSYDGTSGMDNEQFF

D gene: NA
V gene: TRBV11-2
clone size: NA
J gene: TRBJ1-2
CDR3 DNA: TGTGCCAGCAGCCCGTCCACGGGGCTCTATGGCTACACCTTC
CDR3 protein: CASSPSTGLYGYTF

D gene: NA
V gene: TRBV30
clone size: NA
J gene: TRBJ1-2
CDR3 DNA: TGTGCCTGGAGCCATCGGGCCAACTATGGCTACACCTTC
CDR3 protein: CAWSHRANYGYTF

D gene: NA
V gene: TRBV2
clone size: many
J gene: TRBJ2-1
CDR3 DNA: TGTGCCAGCAGTGAAGTGACGGAGCAGTTCTTC
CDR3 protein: CASSEVTEQFF

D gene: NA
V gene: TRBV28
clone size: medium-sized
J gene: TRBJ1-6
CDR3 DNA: TGTGCCAGCAGTTACCAGGGTGGTCGTTATTCACCCCTCCACTTT
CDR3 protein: CASSYQGGRYSPLHF

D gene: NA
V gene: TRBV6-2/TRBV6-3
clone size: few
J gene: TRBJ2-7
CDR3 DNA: TGTGCCAGCAGGGGAGCCTACGAGCAGTACTTC
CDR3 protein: CASRGAYEQYF

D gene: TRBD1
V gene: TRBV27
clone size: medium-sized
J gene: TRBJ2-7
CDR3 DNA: TGTGCCAGCAGTTTATCTCAGGACAGGGGGTCCTACGAGCAGTACTTC
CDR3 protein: CASSLSQDRGSYEQYF

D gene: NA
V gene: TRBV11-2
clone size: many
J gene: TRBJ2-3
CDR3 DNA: TGTGCCAGCGCCCTCAGGGGGCGGGGGTCCACAGATACGCAGTATTTT
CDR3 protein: CASALRGRGSTDTQYF

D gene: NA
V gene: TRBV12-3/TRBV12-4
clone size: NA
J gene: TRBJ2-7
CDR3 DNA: TGTGCCAGCAGTTTATCTACAAAAAGTTCCTACGAGCAGTACTTC
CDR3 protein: CASSLSTKSSYEQYF

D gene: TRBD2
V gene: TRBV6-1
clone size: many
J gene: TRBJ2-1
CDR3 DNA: TGTGCCAGCATGTTGGGGTTCGGGGGGTGGCAGTTCTTC
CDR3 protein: CASMLGFGGWQFF

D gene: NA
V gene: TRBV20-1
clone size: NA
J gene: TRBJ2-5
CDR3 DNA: TGCAGTGCTAGAGGTCGACTGGAACCGCAAGAGACCCAGTACTTC
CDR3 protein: CSARGRLEPQETQYF

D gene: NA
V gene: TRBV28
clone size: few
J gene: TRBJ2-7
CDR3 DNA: TGTGCCAGCAGTTTACCCCTAGACGAGCAGTACTTC
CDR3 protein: CASSLPLDEQYF

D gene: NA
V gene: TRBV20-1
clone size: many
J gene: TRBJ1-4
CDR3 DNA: TGCAGTGCTAGGGGAGGGGCGGCGGAAAAACTGTTTTTT
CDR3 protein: CSARGGAAEKLFF

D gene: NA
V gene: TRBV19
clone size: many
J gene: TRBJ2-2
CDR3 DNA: TGTGCCAGTAGTCAACAGGGTGGGAGCACCGGGGAGCTGTTTTTT
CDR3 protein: CASSQQGGSTGELFF

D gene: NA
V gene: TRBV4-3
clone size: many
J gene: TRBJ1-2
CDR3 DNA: TGCGCCAGCAGCCCCACGGGGCAGGGCCACTATGGCTACACCTTC
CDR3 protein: CASSPTGQGHYGYTF

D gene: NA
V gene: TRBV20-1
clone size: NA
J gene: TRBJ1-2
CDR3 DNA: TGCAGTGCCCCTAAGGATTTTTATGGCTACACCTTC
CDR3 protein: CSAPKDFYGYTF

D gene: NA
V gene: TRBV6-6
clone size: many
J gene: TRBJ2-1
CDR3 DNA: TGTGCCAGCAGTTACCTTAATGAGCAGTTCTTC
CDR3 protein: CASSYLNEQFF

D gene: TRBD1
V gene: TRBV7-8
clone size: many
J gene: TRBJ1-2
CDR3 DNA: TGTGCCAGCAGCTTCAGCATGGGCAGGGGGCGGAACTATGGCTACACCTTC
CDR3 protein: CASSFSMGRGRNYGYTF

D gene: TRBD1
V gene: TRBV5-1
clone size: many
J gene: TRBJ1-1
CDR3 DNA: TGCGCCAGCAAGGGGGCAGGGACTGAAGCTTTCTTT
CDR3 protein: CASKGAGTEAFF

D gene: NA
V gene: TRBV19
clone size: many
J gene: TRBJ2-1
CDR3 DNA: TGTGCCAGTAGTATTCCGGGACGAACCTACAATGAGCAGTTCTTC
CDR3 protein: CASSIPGRTYNEQFF

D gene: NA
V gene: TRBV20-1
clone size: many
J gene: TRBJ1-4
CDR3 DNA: TGCAGTGCTAGAGATTTGAAGGCAGGGACTGAAAAACTGTTTTTT
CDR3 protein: CSARDLKAGTEKLFF

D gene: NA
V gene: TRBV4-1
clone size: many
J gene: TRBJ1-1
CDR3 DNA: TGCGCCAGCAGCCAAGATTCGAGGGGGGGGACTGAAGCTTTCTTT
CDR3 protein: CASSQDSRGGTEAFF

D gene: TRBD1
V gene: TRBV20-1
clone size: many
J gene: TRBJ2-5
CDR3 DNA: TGCAGTGCAAGGACTACAGGGGGTCTCACATCCCAAGAGACCCAGTACTTC
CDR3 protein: CSARTTGGLTSQETQYF

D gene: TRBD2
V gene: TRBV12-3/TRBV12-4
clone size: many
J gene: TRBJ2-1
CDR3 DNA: TGTGCCAGCAGTTTTCAGCGGGAGACGAATGAGCAGTTCTTC
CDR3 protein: CASSFQRETNEQFF

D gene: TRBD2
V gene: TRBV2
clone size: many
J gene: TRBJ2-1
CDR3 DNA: TGTGCCAGCAGTGATGGCGGGAGCTCCTACAATGAGCAGTTCTTC
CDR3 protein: CASSDGGSSYNEQFF

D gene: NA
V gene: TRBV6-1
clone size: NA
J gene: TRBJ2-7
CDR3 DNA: TGTGCCAGCAGGAGGCTTAGCTCCGAGCAGTACTTC
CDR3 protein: CASRRLSSEQYF

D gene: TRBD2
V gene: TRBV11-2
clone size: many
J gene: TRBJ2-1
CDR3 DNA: TGTGCCAGCAGCCATGAGGGACTAAGAGATGAGCAGTTCTTC
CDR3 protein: CASSHEGLRDEQFF

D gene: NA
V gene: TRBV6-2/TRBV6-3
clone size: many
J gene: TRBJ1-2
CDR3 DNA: TGTGCCAGCAGTTCGATGGGTGGCTACACCTTC
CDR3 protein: CASSSMGGYTF

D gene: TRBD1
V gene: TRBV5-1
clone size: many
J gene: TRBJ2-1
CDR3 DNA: TGCGCCAGCAGCTTATCCGGACAGGGGGCCTATGAGCAGTTCTTC
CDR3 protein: CASSLSGQGAYEQFF

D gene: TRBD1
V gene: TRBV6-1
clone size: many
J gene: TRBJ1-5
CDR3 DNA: TGTGCCAGCAGTGCGGACAGGGTTGCGGATCAGCCCCAGCATTTT
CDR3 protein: CASSADRVADQPQHF

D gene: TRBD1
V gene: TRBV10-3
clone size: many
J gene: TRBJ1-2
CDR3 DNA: TGTGCCGTCACGGGGACAGGGTTTAACTATGGCTACACCTTC
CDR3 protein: CAVTGTGFNYGYTF

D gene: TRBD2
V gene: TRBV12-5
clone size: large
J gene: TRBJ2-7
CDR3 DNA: TGTGCTAGTGGTTTGCCTAGCGGGAGCTCCTACGAGCAGTACTTC
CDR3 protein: CASGLPSGSSYEQYF

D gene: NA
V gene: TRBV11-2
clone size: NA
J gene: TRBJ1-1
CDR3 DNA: TGTGCCAGCAGCCCTAACAGTGGCGGGCTAAACACTGAAGCTTTCTTT
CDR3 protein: CASSPNSGGLNTEAFF

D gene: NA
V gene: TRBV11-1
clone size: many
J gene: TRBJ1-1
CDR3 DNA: TGTGCCAGCAGCTACCCAGGGTCAGCGCAGAGCACTGAAGCTTTCTTT
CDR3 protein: CASSYPGSAQSTEAFF

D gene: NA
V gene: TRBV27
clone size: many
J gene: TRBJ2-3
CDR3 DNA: TGTGCCAGCAGTTTTTCGAGCGTTGGTACGCAGTATTTT
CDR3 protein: CASSFSSVGTQYF

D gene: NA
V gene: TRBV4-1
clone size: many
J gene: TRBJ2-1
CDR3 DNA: TGCGCCAGCAGCCAACCGGACAAGCCTCAATACAATGAGCAGTTCTTC
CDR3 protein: CASSQPDKPQYNEQFF

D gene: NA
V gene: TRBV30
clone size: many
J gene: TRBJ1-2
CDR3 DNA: TGTGCCTGGAGTGAGGGGGGGCTTAACTATGGCTACACCTTC
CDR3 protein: CAWSEGGLNYGYTF

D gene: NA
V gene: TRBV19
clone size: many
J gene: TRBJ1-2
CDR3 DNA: TGTGCCAGTAGTATGGGGCAAGGGTCGTCCTATGGCTACACCTTC
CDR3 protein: CASSMGQGSSYGYTF